This T cell receptor beta chain stems from a study of control samples from healthy donors and cancer patients. Trimming cost V 7 bases and J 5 bases, with 14 bases left between them. The CDR3 sequence is 13 residues long. The table lists this clone with a count of one. Sequencing was performed with immunoSEQ multiplex PCR; in TCRdb, only in-frame clones are kept and a portion is missing. The repertoire holds tens of thousands of clones, with nearly 90% as singletons. The genes are TRBV12-3 or TRBV12-4 and TRBJ1-2; D might be TRBD1 (5 bases). This TCR came from a man aged 45-65 years in good health. The sequencing input was blood. CDR3 nucleotides: TGTGCCAGCACCCCAGCCGGGGGATATGGCTACACCTTC. It translates to CASTPAGGYGYTF.